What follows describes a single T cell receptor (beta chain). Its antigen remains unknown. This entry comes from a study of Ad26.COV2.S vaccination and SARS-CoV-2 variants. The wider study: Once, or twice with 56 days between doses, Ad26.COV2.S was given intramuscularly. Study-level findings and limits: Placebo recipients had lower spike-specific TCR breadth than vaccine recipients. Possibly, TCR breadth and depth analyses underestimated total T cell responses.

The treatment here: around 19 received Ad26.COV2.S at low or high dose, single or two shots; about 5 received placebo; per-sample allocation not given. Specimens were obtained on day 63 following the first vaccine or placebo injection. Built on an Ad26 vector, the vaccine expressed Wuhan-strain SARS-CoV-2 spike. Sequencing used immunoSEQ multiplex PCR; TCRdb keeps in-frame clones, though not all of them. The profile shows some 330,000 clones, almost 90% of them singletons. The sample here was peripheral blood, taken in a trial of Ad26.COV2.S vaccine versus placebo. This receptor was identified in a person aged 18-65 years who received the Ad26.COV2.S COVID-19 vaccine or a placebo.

CDR3 protein: CASSTRRPGQDNPNYGYTF. CDR3 DNA: TGTGCCAGCAGCACACGCAGACCGGGACAGGACAACCCTAACTATGGCTACACCTTC. This chain links TRBV27 with TRBJ1-2, with TRBD1 identical over 8 bases. From germline, CDR1 is MNHEY and CDR2 SMNVEV (reference sequence). CDR3 length: 19 residues. Unmatched junction bases numbered 18, after V lost 6 bases and J lost 0 bases.